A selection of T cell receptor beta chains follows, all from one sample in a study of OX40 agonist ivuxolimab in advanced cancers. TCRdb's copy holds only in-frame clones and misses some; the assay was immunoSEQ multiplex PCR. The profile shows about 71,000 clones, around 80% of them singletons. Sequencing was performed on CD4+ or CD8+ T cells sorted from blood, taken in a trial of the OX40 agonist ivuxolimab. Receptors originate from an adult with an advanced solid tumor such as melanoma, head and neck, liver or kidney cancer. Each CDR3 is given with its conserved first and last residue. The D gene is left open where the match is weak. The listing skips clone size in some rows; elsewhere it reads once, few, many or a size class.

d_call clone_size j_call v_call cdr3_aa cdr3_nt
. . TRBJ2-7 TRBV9 CASSGIQGDEQYF TGTGCCAGCTCCGGGATTCAGGGCGACGAGCAGTACTTC
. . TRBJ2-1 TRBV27 CASSLGQGRTYNEQFF TGTGCCAGCAGTCTTGGACAAGGCCGAACCTACAATGAGCAGTTCTTC
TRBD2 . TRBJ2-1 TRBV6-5 CASSIGTSGLEQFF TGTGCCAGCAGTATTGGGACTAGCGGGCTCGAGCAGTTCTTC
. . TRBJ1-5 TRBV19 CASSIEVINQPQHF TGTGCCAGTAGTATAGAAGTGATCAATCAGCCCCAGCATTTT
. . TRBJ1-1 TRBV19 CASRLTRATEAFF TGTGCCAGTAGGTTAACCAGGGCCACTGAAGCTTTCTTT
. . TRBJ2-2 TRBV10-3 CAISESRGIDTGELFF TGTGCCATCAGTGAGTCCCGGGGAATAGACACCGGGGAGCTGTTTTTT
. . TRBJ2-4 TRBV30 CAWSEQGIAKNIQYF TGTGCCTGGAGTGAACAGGGCATAGCCAAAAACATTCAGTACTTC
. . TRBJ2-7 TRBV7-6 CASSSGPNYEQYF TGTGCCAGCAGCTCAGGCCCGAACTACGAGCAGTACTTC
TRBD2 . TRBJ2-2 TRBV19 CASSIGGSTVTGELFF TGTGCCAGTAGTATAGGCGGGAGTACAGTCACTGGGGAGCTGTTTTTT
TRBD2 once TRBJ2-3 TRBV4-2 CASSQDPGTSSDTQYF TGTGCCAGCAGCCAAGATCCAGGGACTAGCTCAGATACGCAGTATTTT
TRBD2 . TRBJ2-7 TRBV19 CASSIIFAGGPKYEQYF TGTGCCAGTAGTATAATTTTTGCGGGAGGGCCTAAATACGAGCAGTACTTC